The clone carrying this T cell receptor (beta chain) was picked up many times. The data were taken from a study of T cells in Graves' hyperthyroidism and ophthalmopathy. TCR beta CDR3 region amplification was performed from RNA transcripts. A first-round RT-PCR of the TCR CDR3 used the HTBI primer set. TCRdb re-called the multiplex PCR reads with MiXCR, one entry per CDR3 protein. Of about 350,000 distinct CDR3 sequences listed, about 16% are singletons. Specimen: blood. The TCR comes from a woman aged 55-69 years with Graves' ophthalmopathy.

The CDR3 protein is CASSLRIESYEQYF. CDR3 bases: TGTGCCAGCAGTTTGAGGATAGAGTCTTACGAGCAGTACTTC. The chain is built from TRBV28 and TRBJ2-7, with unresolved D. Trimming shortened V by 3 bases and J by 4 bases, and 13 bases separated the two germline ends. The V gene's germline CDR1 is MDHEN and CDR2 SYDVKM. This CDR3 comprises 14 residues.